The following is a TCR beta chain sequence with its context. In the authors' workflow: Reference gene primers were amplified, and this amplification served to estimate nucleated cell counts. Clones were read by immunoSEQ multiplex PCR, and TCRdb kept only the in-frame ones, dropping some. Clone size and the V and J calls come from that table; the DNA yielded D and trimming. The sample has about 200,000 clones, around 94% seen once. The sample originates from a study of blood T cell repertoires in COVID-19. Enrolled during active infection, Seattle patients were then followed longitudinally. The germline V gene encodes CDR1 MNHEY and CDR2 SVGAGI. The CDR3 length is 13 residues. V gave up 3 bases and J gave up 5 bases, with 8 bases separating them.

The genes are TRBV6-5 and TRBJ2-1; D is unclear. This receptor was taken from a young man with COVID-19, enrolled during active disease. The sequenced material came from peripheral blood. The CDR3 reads CASSYYPDNEQFF. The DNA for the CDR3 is TGTGCCAGCAGTTATTATCCGGACAATGAGCAGTTCTTC.